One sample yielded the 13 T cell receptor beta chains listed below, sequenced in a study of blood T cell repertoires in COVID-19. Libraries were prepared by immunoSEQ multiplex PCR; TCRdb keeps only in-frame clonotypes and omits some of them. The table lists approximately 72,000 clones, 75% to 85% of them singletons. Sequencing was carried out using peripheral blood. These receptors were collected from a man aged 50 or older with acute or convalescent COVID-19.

CDR3 region: CASAMTGDRTDTQYF. The CDR3 DNA is TGTGCCAGCGCCATGACAGGGGATCGCACAGATACGCAGTATTTT. V is TRBV19 and J is TRBJ2-3; TRBD1 matches at 8 bases. The CDR3 spans 15 residues. Unmatched junction bases numbered 9, after V lost 9 bases and J lost 1 base. CDR1 and CDR2 from the germline V gene are LNHDA and SQIVND (reference sequence).

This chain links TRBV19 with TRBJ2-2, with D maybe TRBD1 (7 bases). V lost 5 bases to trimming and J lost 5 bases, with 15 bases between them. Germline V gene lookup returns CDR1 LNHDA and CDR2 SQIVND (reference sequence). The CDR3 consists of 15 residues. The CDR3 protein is CASSLAGGGTGELFF. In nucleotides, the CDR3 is TGTGCCAGTAGTTTGGCAGGGGGAGGAACCGGGGAGCTGTTTTTT. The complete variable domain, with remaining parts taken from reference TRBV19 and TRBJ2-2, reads DGGITQSPKYLFRKEGQNVTLSCEQNLNHDAMYWYRQDPGQGLRLIYYSQIVNDFQKGDIAEGYSVSREKKESFPLTVTSAQKNPTAFYLCASSLAGGGTGELFFGEGSRLTVL.

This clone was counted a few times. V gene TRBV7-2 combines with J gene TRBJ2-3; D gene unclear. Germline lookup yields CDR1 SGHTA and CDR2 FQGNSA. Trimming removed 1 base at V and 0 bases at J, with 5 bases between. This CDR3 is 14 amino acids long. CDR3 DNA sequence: TGTGCCAGCAGCTTAGACCAGAGCACAGATACGCAGTATTTT. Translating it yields CASSLDQSTDTQYF.

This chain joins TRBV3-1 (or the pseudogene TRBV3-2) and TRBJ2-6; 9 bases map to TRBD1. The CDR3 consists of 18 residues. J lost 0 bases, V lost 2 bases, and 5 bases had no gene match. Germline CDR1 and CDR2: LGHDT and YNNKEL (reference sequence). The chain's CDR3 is CASSQTGQGSSGANVLTF. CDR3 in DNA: TGTGCCAGCAGCCAAACGGGACAGGGCAGCTCTGGGGCCAACGTCCTGACTTTC.

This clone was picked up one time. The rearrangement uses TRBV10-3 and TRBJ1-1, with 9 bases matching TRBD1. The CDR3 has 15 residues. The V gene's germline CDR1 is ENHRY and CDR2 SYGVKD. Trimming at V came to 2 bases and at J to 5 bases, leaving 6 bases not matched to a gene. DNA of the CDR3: TGTGCCATCAGTGAGGGACAGGGGTTTAGGACTGAAGCTTTCTTT. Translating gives CAISEGQGFRTEAFF.

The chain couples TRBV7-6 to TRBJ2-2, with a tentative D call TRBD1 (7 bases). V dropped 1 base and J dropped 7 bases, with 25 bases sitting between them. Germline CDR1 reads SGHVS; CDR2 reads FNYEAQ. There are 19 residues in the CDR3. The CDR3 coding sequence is TGTGCCAGCAGCTTAGTAGAGGGGGCTGCGGGGCAACGAATCGGGGAGCTGTTTTTT. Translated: CASSLVEGAAGQRIGELFF. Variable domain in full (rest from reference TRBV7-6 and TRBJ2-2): GAGVSQSPRYKVTKRGQDVALRCDPISGHVSLYWYRQALGQGPEFLTYFNYEAQQDKSGLPNDRFSAERPEGSISTLTIQRTEQRDSAMYRCASSLVEGAAGQRIGELFFGEGSRLTVL.

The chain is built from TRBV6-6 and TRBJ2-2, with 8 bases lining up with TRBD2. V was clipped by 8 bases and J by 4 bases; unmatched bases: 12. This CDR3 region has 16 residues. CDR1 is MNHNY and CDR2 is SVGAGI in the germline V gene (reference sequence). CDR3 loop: CASRPSGGESTGELFF. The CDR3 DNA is TGTGCCAGCCGACCCAGCGGGGGAGAGAGCACCGGGGAGCTGTTTTTT.

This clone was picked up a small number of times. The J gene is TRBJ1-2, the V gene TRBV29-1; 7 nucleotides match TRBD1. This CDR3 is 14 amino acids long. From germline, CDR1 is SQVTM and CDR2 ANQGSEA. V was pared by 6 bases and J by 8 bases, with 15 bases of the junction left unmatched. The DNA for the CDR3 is TGCAGCGTGGTCCTGGGACAGCCGCGGAGGGGCTACACCTTC. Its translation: CSVVLGQPRRGYTF. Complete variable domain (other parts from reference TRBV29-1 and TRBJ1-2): SAVISQKPSRDICQRGTSLTIQCQVDSQVTMMFWYRQQPGQSLTLIATANQGSEATYESGFVIDKFPISRPNLTFSTLTVSNMSPEDSSIYLCSVVLGQPRRGYTFGSGTRLTVV.

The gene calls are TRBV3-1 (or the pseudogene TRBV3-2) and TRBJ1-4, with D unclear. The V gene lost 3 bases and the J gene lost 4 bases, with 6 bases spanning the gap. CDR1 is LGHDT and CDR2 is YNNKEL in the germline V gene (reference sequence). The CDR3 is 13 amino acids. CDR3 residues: CASSQRGNEKLFF. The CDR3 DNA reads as TGTGCCAGCAGCCAGAGAGGTAATGAAAAACTGTTTTTT.

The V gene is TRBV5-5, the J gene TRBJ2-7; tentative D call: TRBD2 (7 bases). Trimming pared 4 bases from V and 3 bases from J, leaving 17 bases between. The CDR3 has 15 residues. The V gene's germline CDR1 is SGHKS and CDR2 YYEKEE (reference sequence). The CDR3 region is CASSQGGGSFYEQYV. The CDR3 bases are TGTGCCAGCAGCCAAGGGGGGGGTTCGTTCTACGAGCAGTACGTC.

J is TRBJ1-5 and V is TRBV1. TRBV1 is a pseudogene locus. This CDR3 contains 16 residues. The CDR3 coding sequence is TGCACCAGCAGCCAAGGTATCCGGACTGTTAATCAGCCCCAGCATTTT. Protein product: CTSSQGIRTVNQPQHF.

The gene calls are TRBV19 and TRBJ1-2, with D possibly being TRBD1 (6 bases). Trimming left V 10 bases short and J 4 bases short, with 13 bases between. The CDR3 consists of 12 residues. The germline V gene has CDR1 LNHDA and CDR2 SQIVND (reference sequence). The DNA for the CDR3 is TGTGCCACCCAGGACAGCGGCTATGGCTACACCTTC. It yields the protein CATQDSGYGYTF.

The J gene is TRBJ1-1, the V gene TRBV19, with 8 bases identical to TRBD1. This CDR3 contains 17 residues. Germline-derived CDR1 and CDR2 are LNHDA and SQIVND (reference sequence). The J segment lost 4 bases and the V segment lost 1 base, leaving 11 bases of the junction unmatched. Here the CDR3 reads CASSIGVQGVGTTEAFF. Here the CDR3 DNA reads TGTGCCAGTAGTATAGGTGTACAGGGGGTCGGAACCACTGAAGCTTTCTTT.